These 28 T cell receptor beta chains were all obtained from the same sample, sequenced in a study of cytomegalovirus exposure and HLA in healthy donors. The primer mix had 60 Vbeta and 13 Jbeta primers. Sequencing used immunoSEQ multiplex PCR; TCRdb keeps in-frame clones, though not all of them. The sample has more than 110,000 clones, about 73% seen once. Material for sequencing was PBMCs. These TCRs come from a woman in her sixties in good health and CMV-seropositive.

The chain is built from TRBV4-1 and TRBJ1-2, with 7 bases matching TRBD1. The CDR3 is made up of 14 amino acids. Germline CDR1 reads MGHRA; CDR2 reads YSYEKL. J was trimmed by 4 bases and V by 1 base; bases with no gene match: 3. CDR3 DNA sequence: TGCGCCAGCAGCCAAGCCGGGACAGCCTATGGCTACACCTTC. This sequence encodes CASSQAGTAYGYTF.

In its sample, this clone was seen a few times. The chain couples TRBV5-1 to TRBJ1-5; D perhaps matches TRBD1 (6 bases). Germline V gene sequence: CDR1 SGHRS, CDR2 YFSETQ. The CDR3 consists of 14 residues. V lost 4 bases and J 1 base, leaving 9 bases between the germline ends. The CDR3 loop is CASSPQGSNQPQHF. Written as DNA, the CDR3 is TGCGCCAGCAGCCCTCAGGGGAGCAATCAGCCCCAGCATTTT. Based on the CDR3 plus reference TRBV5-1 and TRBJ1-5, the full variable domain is KAGVTQTPRYLIKTRGQQVTLSCSPISGHRSVSWYQQTPGQGLQFLFEYFSETQRNKGNFPGRFSGRQFSNSRSEMNVSTLELGDSALYLCASSPQGSNQPQHFGDGTRLSIL.

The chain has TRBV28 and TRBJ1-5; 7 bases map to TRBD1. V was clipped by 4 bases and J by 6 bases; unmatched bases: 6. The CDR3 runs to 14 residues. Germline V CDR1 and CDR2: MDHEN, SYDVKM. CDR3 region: CASSSNRGGQPQHF. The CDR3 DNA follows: TGTGCCAGCAGTTCCAACAGGGGAGGTCAGCCCCAGCATTTT.

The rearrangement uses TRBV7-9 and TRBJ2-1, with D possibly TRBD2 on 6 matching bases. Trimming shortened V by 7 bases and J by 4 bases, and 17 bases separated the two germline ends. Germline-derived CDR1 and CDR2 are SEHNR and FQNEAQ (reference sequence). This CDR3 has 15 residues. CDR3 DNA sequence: TGTGCCAGCAACTACATCGGGGGACCGTACAATGAGCAGTTCTTC. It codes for CASNYIGGPYNEQFF.

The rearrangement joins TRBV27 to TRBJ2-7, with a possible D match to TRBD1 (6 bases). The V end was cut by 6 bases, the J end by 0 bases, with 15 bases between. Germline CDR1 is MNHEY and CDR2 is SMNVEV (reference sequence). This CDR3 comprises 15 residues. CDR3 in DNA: TGTGCCAGCAGCCCCGACAGGATACCCTCCTACGAGCAGTACTTC. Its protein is CASSPDRIPSYEQYF.

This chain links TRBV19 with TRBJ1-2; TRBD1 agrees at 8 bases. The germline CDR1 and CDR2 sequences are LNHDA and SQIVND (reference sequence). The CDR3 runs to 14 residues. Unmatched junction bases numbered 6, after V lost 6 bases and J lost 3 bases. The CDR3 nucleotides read TGTGCCAGTAGGGCCTCGGACAGGGACTATGGCTACACCTTC. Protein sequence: CASRASDRDYGYTF.

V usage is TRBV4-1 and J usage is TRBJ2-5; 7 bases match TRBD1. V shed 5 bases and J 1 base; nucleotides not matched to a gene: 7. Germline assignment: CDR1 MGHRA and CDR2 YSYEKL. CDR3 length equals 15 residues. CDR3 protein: CASSETGTVQETQYF. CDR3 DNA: TGCGCCAGCAGCGAAACCGGGACAGTCCAAGAGACCCAGTACTTC.

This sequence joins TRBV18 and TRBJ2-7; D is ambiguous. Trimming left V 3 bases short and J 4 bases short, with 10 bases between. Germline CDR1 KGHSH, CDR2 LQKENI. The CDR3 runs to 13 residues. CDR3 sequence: CASSPQEHYEQYF. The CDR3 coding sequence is TGTGCCAGCTCACCCCAGGAACATTACGAGCAGTACTTC.

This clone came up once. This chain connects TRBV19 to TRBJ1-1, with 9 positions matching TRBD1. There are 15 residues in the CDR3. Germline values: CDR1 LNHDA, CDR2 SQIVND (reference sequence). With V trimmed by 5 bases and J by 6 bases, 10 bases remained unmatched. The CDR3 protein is CASSLGDRVRAEAFF. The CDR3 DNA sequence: TGTGCCAGTAGTTTGGGGGACAGGGTCAGAGCTGAAGCTTTCTTT.

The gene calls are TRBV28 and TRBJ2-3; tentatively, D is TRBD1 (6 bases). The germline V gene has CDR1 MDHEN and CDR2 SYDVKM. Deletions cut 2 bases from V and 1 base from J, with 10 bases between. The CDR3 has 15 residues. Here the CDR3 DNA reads TGTGCCAGCAGTTTAGAACAGGGTGGCACAGATACGCAGTATTTT. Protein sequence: CASSLEQGGTDTQYF.

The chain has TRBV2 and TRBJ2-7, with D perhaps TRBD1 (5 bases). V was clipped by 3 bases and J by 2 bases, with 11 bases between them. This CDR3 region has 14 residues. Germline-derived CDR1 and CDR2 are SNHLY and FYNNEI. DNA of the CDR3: TGTGCCAGCAGTGATCCAGGGTTTACCTACGAGCAGTACTTC. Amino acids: CASSDPGFTYEQYF.

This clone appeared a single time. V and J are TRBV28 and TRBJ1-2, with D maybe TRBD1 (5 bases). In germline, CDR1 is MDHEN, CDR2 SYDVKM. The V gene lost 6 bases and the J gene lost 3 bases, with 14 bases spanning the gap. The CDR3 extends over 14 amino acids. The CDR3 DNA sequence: TGTGCCAGCAGCTCACCCCGGGGGGACTATGGCTACACCTTC. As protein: CASSSPRGDYGYTF.

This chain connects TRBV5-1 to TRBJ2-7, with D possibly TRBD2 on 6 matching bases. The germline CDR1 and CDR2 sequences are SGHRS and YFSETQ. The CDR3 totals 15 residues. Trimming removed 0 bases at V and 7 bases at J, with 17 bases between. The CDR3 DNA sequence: TGCGCCAGCAGCTTGGACGGGAGAGGCAATGTGGAGCAGTACTTC. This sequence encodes CASSLDGRGNVEQYF.

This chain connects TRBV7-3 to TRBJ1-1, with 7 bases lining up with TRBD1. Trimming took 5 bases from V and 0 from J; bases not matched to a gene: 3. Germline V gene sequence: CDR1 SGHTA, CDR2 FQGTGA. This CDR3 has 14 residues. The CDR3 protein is CASSIDRVNTEAFF. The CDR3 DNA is TGTGCCAGCAGCATAGACAGGGTGAACACTGAAGCTTTCTTT. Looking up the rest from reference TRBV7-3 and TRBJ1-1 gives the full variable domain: GAGVSQTPSNKVTEKGKYVELRCDPISGHTALYWYRQSLGQGPEFLIYFQGTGAADDSGLPNDRFFAVRPEGSVSTLKIQRTERGDSAVYLCASSIDRVNTEAFFGQGTRLTVV.

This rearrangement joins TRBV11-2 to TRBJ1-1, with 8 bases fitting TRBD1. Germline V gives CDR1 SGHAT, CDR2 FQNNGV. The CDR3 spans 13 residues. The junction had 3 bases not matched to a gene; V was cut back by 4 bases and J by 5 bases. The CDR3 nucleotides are TGTGCCAGCAGCTGGACAGGGTTGACTGAAGCTTTCTTT. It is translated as CASSWTGLTEAFF. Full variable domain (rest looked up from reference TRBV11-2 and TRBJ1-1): EAGVAQSPRYKIIEKRQSVAFWCNPISGHATLYWYQQILGQGPKLLIQFQNNGVVDDSQLPKDRFSAERLKGVDSTLKIQPAKLEDSAVYLCASSWTGLTEAFFGQGTRLTVV.

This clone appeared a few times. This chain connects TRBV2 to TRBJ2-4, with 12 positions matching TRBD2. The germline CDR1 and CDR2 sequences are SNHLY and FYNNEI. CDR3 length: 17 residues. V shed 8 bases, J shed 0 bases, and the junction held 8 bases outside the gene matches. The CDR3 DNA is TGTGCCAGCTCCAGGACTAGCGGGATAGTAGCCAAAAACATTCAGTACTTC. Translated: CASSRTSGIVAKNIQYF.

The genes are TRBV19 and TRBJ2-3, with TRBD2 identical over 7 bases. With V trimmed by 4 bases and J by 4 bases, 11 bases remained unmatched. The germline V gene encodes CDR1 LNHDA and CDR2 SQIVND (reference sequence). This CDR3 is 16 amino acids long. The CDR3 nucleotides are TGTGCCAGTAGTAACTCGCAGGGAGGGTTCTCAGATACGCAGTATTTT. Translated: CASSNSQGGFSDTQYF.

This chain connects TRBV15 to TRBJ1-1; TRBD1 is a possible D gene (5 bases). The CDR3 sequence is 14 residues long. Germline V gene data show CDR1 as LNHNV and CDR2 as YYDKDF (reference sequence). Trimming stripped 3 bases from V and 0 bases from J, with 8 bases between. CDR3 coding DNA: TGTGCCACCAGCAGGGGGCTCATGAACACTGAAGCTTTCTTT. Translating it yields CATSRGLMNTEAFF. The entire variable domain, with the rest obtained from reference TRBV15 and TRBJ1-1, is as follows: DAMVIQNPRYQVTQFGKPVTLSCSQTLNHNVMYWYQQKSSQAPKLLFHYYDKDFNNEADTPDNFQSRRPNTSFCFLDIRSPGLGDTAMYLCATSRGLMNTEAFFGQGTRLTVV.

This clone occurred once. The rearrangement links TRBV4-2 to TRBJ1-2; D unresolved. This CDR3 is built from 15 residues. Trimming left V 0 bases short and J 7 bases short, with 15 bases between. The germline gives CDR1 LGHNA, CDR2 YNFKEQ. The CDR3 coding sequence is TGTGCCAGCAGCCAAGAGCAGGCAATGGTAATTGGCTACACCTTC. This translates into CASSQEQAMVIGYTF.

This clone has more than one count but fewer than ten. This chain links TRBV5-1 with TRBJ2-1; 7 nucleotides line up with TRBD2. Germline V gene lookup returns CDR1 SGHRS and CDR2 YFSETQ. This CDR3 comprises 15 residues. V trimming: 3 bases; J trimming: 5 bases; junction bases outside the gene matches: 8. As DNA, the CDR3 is TGCGCCAGCAGCTCAACCGGGACTACCGACAATGAGCAGTTCTTC. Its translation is CASSSTGTTDNEQFF.

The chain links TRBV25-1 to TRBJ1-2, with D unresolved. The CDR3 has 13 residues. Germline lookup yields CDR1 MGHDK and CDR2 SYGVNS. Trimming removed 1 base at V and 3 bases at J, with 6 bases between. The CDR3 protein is CASSEWLYYGYTF. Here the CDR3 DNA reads TGTGCCAGCAGTGAATGGCTGTACTATGGCTACACCTTC.

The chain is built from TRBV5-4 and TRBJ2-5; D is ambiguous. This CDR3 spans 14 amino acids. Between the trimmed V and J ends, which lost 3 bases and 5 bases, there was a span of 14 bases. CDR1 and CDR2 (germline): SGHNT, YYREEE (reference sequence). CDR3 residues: CASSSVQTGETQYF. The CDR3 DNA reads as TGTGCCAGCAGCTCGGTCCAAACCGGGGAGACCCAGTACTTC.

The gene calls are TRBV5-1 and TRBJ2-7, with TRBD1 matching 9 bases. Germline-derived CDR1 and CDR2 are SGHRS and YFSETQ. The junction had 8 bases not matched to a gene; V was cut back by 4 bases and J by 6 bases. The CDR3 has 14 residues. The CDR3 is CASSPGQGTGEQYF. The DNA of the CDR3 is TGCGCCAGCAGCCCAGGACAGGGGACCGGCGAGCAGTACTTC.

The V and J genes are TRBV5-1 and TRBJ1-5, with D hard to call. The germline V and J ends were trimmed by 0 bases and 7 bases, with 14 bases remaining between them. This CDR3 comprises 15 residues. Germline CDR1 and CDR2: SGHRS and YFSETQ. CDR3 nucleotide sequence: TGCGCCAGCAGCTTGGGAGGGCTTCTGGGACAGCCCCAGCATTTT. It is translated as CASSLGGLLGQPQHF.

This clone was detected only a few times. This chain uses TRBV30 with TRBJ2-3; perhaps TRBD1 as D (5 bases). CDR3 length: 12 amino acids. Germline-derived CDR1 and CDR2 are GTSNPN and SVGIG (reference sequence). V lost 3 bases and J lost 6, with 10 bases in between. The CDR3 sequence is CAWSLWGDTQYF. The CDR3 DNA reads TGTGCCTGGAGCCTCTGGGGCGATACGCAGTATTTT.

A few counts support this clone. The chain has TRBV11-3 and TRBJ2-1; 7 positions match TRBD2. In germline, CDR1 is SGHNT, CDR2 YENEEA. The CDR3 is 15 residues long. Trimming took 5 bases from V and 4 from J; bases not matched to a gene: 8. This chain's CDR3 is CASSTSPSGYNEQFF. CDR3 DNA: TGTGCCAGCAGCACATCTCCTAGCGGATACAATGAGCAGTTCTTC.

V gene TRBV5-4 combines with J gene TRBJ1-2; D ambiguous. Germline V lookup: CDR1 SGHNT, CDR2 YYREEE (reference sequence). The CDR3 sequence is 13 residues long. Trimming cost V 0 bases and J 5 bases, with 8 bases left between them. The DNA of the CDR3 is TGTGCCAGCAGCTTGGAGGAGGGATATGGCTACACCTTC. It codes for CASSLEEGYGYTF. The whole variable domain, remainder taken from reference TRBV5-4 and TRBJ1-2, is ETGVTQSPTHLIKTRGQQVTLRCSSQSGHNTVSWYQQALGQGPQFIFQYYREEENGRGNFPPRFSGLQFPNYSSELNVNALELDDSALYLCASSLEEGYGYTFGSGTRLTVV.

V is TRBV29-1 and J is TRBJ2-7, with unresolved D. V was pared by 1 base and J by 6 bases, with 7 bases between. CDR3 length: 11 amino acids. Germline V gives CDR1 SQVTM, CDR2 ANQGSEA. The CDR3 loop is CSVEVRSEQYF. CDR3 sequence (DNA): TGCAGCGTTGAAGTTCGGTCCGAGCAGTACTTC.